The 7 T cell receptor beta chains in this list originate from one sample, sequenced in a study of cytomegalovirus exposure and HLA in healthy donors. Amplification used 60 Vbeta primers and 13 Jbeta primers. The method was immunoSEQ multiplex PCR; TCRdb's version includes in-frame clones alone and lacks a portion of them. Of 75,000 to 100,000 clones detected, about 80% appear once; the ten largest clones hold around 3.6%. Source material: PBMCs. The receptors were gathered from a man aged 35 to 55 in good health and CMV-seronegative.

CDR3 coding DNA: TGTGCCAGCGTCAGAAAAGGGGCGTCGGTCTCCTACGAGCAGTACTTC. Translation: CASVRKGASVSYEQYF. The chain carries TRBV2 and TRBJ2-7, with TRBD1 as a possible D gene (5 bases). This CDR3 has 16 amino acids. With 8 bases removed from V and 0 bases from J, the gap between germline ends came to 20 bases. Germline assignment: CDR1 SNHLY and CDR2 FYNNEI. Full variable domain (outside the CDR3, taken from reference TRBV2 and TRBJ2-7): EPEVTQTPSHQVTQMGQEVILRCVPISNHLYFYWYRQILGQKVEFLVSFYNNEISEKSEIFDDQFSVERPDGSNFTLKIRSTKLEDSAMYFCASVRKGASVSYEQYFGPGTRLTVT.

This clone showed up just a few times. The rearrangement links TRBV6-1 to TRBJ1-4, with 9 bases matching TRBD1. Trimming at V came to 2 bases and at J to 3 bases, leaving 1 base not matched to a gene. From germline, CDR1 is MNHNS and CDR2 SASEGT. This CDR3 is built from 15 residues. In DNA, the CDR3 is TGTGCCAGCAGTGAACGGGACAGGGCTAATGAAAAACTGTTTTTT. As protein: CASSERDRANEKLFF.

This chain connects TRBV28 to TRBJ2-1, with D uncertain. Trimming removed 6 bases from V and 5 bases from J, with 17 bases in between. Germline lookup yields CDR1 MDHEN and CDR2 SYDVKM. This CDR3 is 15 amino acids long. The CDR3 loop reads CASSQLAVFNNEQFF. CDR3 nucleotide sequence: TGTGCCAGCAGCCAGCTTGCGGTTTTCAACAATGAGCAGTTCTTC.

This clone was observed a few times. This chain links TRBV7-9 with TRBJ1-3, with 10 bases that match TRBD1. The germline V gene has CDR1 SEHNR and CDR2 FQNEAQ (reference sequence). Trimming at V came to 5 bases and at J to 0 bases, leaving 7 bases not matched to a gene. The CDR3 is 17 amino acids. As DNA, the CDR3 is TGTGCCAGCAGCCGTGCGACAGGGGGCTCCTCTGGAAACACCATATATTTT. This sequence encodes CASSRATGGSSGNTIYF.

The table lists this clone with a count of one. The rearrangement links TRBV6-1 to TRBJ1-4, with D perhaps matching TRBD1 (5 bases). With 0 bases removed from V and 7 bases from J, the gap between germline ends came to 15 bases. Germline lookup yields CDR1 MNHNS and CDR2 SASEGT. This CDR3 contains 16 residues. The CDR3 loop reads CASSEAIGTGFEKLFF. CDR3 nucleotides: TGTGCCAGCAGTGAAGCTATAGGAACAGGTTTTGAAAAACTGTTTTTT.

This clone came up once. Within the sample, other DNA sequences also encode this same CDR3. The chain is built from TRBV28 and TRBJ2-7, with a weak D call TRBD1 (5 bases). This CDR3 comprises 13 residues. The V gene's germline CDR1 is MDHEN and CDR2 SYDVKM. Trimming took off 2 bases at V and 4 bases at J, with 9 bases between the two ends. The CDR3 sequence: CASSLGQGYEQYF. The DNA of the CDR3 is TGTGCCAGCAGTTTAGGCCAGGGTTACGAGCAGTACTTC.

The genes are TRBV5-1 and TRBJ1-2; 8 bases match TRBD1. The J segment lost 8 bases and the V segment lost 0 bases, leaving 15 bases of the junction unmatched. Germline V gives CDR1 SGHRS, CDR2 YFSETQ. This CDR3 is built from 17 residues. DNA of the CDR3: TGCGCCAGCAGCTTGGAGATGGACAGGGCAGCTTTGGACGGCTACACCTTC. Its protein is CASSLEMDRAALDGYTF. Full variable domain (rest looked up from reference TRBV5-1 and TRBJ1-2): KAGVTQTPRYLIKTRGQQVTLSCSPISGHRSVSWYQQTPGQGLQFLFEYFSETQRNKGNFPGRFSGRQFSNSRSEMNVSTLELGDSALYLCASSLEMDRAALDGYTFGSGTRLTVV.